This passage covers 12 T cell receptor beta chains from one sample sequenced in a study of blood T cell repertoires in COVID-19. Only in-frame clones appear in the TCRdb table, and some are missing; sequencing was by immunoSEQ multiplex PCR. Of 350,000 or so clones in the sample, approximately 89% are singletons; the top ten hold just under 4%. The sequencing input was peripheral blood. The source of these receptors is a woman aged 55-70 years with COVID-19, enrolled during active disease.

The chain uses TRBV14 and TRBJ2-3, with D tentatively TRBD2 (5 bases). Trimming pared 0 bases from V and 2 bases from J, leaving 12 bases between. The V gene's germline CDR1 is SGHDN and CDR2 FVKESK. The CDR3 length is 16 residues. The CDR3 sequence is CASSQELRALTDTQYF. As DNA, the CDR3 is TGTGCCAGCAGCCAAGAATTGAGGGCCCTCACAGATACGCAGTATTTT.

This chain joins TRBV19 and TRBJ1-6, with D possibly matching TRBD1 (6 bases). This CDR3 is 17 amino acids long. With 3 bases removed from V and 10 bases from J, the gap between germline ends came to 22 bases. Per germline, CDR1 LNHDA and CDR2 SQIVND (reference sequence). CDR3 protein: CASSIADRRYSRSPLHF. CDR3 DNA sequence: TGTGCCAGTAGTATCGCCGACAGGAGATATTCCCGATCACCCCTCCACTTT.

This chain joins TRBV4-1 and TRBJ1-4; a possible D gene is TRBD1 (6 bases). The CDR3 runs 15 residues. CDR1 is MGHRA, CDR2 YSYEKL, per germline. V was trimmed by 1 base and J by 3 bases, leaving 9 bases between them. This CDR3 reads CASSQAEGANEKLFF. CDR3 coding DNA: TGCGCCAGCAGCCAAGCCGAGGGGGCTAATGAAAAACTGTTTTTT.

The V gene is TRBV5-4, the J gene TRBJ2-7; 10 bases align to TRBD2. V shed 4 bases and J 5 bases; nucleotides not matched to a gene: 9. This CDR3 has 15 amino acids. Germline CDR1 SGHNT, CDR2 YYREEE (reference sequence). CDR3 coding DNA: TGTGCCAGCAGCAAAAAGCGGGGGGGCATACACGAGCAGTACTTC. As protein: CASSKKRGGIHEQYF.

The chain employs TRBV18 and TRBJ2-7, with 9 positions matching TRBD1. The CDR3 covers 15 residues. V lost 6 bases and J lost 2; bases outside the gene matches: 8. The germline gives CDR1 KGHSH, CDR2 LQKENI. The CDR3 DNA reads TGTGCCAGCTCTCCTCCGGGACAGGGACCCTACGAGCAGTACTTC. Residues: CASSPPGQGPYEQYF.

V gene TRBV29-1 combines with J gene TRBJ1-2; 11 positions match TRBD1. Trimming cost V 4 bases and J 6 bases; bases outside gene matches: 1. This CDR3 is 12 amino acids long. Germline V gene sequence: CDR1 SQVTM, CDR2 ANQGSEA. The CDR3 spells CSVVDRGHGYTF. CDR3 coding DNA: TGCAGCGTTGTGGACAGGGGGCATGGCTACACCTTC.

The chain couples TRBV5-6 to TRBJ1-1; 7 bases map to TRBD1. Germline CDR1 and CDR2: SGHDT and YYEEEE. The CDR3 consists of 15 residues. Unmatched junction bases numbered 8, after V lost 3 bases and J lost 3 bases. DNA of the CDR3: TGTGCCAGCAGCTCGAGGGGTACAGGGGACACTGAAGCTTTCTTT. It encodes CASSSRGTGDTEAFF.

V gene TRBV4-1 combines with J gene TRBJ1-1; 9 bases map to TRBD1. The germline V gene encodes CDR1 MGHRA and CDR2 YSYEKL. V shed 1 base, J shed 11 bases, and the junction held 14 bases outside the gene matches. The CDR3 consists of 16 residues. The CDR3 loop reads CASSQVMGQGFVRAFF. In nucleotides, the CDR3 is TGCGCCAGCAGCCAAGTTATGGGACAGGGTTTTGTTAGGGCTTTCTTT.

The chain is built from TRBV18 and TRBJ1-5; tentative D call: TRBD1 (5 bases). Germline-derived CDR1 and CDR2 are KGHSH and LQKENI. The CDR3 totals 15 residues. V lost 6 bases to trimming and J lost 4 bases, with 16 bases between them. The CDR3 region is CASSPDWGRNQPQHF. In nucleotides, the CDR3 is TGTGCCAGCTCTCCGGACTGGGGGAGGAATCAGCCCCAGCATTTT.

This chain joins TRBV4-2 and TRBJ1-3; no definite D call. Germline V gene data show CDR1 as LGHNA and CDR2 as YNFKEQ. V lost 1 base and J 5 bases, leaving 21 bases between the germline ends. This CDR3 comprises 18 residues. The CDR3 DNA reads TGTGCCAGCAGCCAAGGCCCCAGGAGGTCCCGGGTAAGAAACACCATATATTTT. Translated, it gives CASSQGPRRSRVRNTIYF.

The CDR3 reads CASSPLVPLPPRNTIYF. CDR3 sequence (DNA): TGTGCCAGCTCACCTCTGGTCCCTCTCCCGCCTAGAAACACCATATATTTT. This rearrangement joins TRBV18 to TRBJ1-3; no definite D call. V gave up 3 bases and J gave up 5 bases, with 20 bases separating them. The CDR3 is 17 amino acids. The germline CDR1 and CDR2 sequences are KGHSH and LQKENI.

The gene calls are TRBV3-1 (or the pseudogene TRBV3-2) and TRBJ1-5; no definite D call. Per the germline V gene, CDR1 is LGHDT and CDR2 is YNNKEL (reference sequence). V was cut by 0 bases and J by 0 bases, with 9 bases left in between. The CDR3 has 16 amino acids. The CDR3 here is CASSQDSLYSNQPQHF. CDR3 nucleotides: TGTGCCAGCAGCCAAGACTCACTTTATAGCAATCAGCCCCAGCATTTT.